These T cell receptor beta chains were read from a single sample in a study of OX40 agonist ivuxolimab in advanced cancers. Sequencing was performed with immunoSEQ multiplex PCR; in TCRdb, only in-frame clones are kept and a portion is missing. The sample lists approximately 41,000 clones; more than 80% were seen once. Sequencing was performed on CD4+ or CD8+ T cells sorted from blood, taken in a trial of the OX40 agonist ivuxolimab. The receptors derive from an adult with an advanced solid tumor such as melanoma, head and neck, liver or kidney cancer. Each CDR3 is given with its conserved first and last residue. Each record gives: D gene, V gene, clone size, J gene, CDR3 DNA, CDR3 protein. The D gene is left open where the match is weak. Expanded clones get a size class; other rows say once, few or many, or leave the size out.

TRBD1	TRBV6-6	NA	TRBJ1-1	TGTGCCAGCAGTGGCGGTTTGGACAGGGGGAACACTGAAGCTTTCTTT	CASSGGLDRGNTEAFF
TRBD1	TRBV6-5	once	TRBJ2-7	TGTGCCAGCAGCATACCGGGACAGCCTTCCTACGAGCAGTACTTC	CASSIPGQPSYEQYF
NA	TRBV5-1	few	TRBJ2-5	TGCGCCAGCAGCTTAACAGGGTGGTGGGAGACCCAGTACTTC	CASSLTGWWETQYF
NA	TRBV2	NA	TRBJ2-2	TGTGCCAGCAGTGTATCGGGGCCCGGGGAGCTGTTTTTT	CASSVSGPGELFF
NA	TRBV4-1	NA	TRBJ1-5	TGCGCCAGCAGCCAGGGAACCGTGGGCAATCAGCCCCAGCATTTT	CASSQGTVGNQPQHF
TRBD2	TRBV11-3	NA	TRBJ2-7	TGTGCCAGCAGCTTCGGGGGACTACGTGATTACGTCTACGAGCAGTACTTC	CASSFGGLRDYVYEQYF
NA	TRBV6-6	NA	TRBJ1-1	TGTGCCAGCAGTTACTCGGGCAGAACCACTGAAGCTTTCTTT	CASSYSGRTTEAFF
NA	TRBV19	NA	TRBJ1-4	TGTGCCAGTACTGACCCGTGGGACCTTAATGAAAAACTGTTTTTT	CASTDPWDLNEKLFF
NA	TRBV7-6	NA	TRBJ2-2	TGTGCCAGCAGCTTACGGGGGGCGGACACCGGGGAGCTGTTTTTT	CASSLRGADTGELFF
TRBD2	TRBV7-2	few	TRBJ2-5	TGTGCCAGCAGCCGTTCCGGGACTAGCGGGGGGTTGGTAGAGACCCAGTACTTC	CASSRSGTSGGLVETQYF
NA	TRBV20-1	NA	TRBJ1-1	TGCAGTGCGCCGGACGGTTTCGTCGCTTTCTTT	CSAPDGFVAFF
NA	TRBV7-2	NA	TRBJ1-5	TGTGCCAGCAGCGTAACAGGGACGGGGGCTCAGCCCCAGCATTTT	CASSVTGTGAQPQHF
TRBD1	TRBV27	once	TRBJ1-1	TGTGCCAGCAGTTTTAGGACAGGGGGCGCGACTGAAGCTTTCTTT	CASSFRTGGATEAFF
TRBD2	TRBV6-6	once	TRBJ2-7	TGTGCCAGCAGTTACTCCGCCGGACTAGGCGTCTACGAGCAGTACTTC	CASSYSAGLGVYEQYF
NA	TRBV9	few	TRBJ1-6	TGTGCCAGCAGCGTTCCGGGACAACAGTCACCCCTCCACTTT	CASSVPGQQSPLHF
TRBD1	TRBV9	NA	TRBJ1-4	TGTGCCAGCAGCCCAACGGGGACAGATAATGAAAAACTGTTTTTT	CASSPTGTDNEKLFF
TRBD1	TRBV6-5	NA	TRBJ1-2	TGTGCCAGCAGGGAACAGGGGGGGAACTATGGCTACACCTTC	CASREQGGNYGYTF
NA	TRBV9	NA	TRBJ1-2	TGTGCCAGCAGCCCCGGCGGGGGTCCTAGCCTCTACACCTTC	CASSPGGGPSLYTF
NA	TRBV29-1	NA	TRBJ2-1	TGCAGCGTGGGGACTTTCCGTGAGCAGTTCTTC	CSVGTFREQFF
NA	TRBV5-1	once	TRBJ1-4	TGCGCCAGCAGCTTGGGGGCAGTGTCGGCTAATGAAAAACTGTTTTTT	CASSLGAVSANEKLFF
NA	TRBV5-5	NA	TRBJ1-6	TGTGCCAGCAGCCTTCAAGGGGAGTTTAGCTCCTATAATTCACCCCTCCACTTT	CASSLQGEFSSYNSPLHF
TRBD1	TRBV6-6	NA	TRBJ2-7	TGTGCCAGCAGTTACTCGACAGGGGGCTACGAGCAGTACTTC	CASSYSTGGYEQYF
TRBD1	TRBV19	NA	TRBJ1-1	TGTGCCAGTAGTCCGAGACAGGGGGCGAGCACTGAAGCTTTCTTT	CASSPRQGASTEAFF
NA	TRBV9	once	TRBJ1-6	TGTGCCAGCAGCGGTCCCGAAGATTATTCACCCCTCCACTTT	CASSGPEDYSPLHF
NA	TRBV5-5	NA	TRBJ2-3	TGTGCCAGCAGTGGACGGGGGGCCCGCGGGGATACGCAGTATTTT	CASSGRGARGDTQYF
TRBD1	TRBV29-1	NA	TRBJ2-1	TGCAGCGTTGCGACAGGGTTGGTGAGCAATGAGCAGTTCTTC	CSVATGLVSNEQFF
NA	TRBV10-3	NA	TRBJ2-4	TGTGCCATCAGTGCGGACAGCGTAGCCAAAAACATTCAGTACTTC	CAISADSVAKNIQYF
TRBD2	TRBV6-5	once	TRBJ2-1	TGTGCCAGCAGTTACGGGCAGCGGGGCTACAATGAGCAGTTCTTC	CASSYGQRGYNEQFF
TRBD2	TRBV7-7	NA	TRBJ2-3	TGTGCTAGCAGCCCGGGACTAGCGGGAAGCACAGATACGCAGTATTTT	CASSPGLAGSTDTQYF
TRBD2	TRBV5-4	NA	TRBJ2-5	TGTGCCAGCAGCTTTGTTAGCGGGGGGCAAGAGACCCAGTACTTC	CASSFVSGGQETQYF
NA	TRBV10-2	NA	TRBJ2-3	TGCGCCAGCAGTGAGTCCCGGGGGTACGGCACAGATACGCAGTATTTT	CASSESRGYGTDTQYF
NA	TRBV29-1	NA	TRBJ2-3	TGCAGCGCCTGGATAGGGGCGGTGAGCACAGATACGCAGTATTTT	CSAWIGAVSTDTQYF